This section outlines one T cell receptor (beta chain) sequence together with its context. The sample is drawn from a study of blood T cell repertoires in COVID-19. Study-level information: From T cells, B-cell-depleted T cells, or PBMCs came the material, which was cDNA or gDNA.

Only in-frame clones appear in the TCRdb table, and some are missing; sequencing was by immunoSEQ multiplex PCR. This sample has tens of thousands of clones, with more than 75% found just once. The specimen was peripheral blood. The receptor was isolated from a man aged 65 to 79 with acute or convalescent COVID-19.

CDR3 protein: CASSLAGYEQYF. The CDR3 DNA reads TGTGCCAGCAGTTTAGCCGGCTACGAGCAGTACTTC. The V gene is TRBV28, the J gene TRBJ2-7; D not resolved. Germline V gene sequence: CDR1 MDHEN, CDR2 SYDVKM. Trimming shortened V by 2 bases and J by 3 bases, and 5 bases separated the two germline ends. The CDR3 sequence is 12 residues long.